This T cell receptor (beta chain) was recorded in a study of neoadjuvant nivolumab and ipilimumab in lung cancer. About this clone: Its antigen is undetermined.

The CDR3 sequence is 14 residues long. Trimming shortened V by 3 bases and J by 0 bases, and 10 bases separated the two germline ends. Germline loops: CDR1 SGHRS, CDR2 YFSETQ. Study findings and constraints: A small number of samples were TCR sequenced. Pathologic regression was not significantly tied to TCR clonality.

Sequencing used immunoSEQ multiplex PCR; TCRdb keeps in-frame clones, though not all of them. The sample has about 9,700 clones; around 77% are singletons. This TCR derives from an adult with non-small cell lung cancer. Some clones in this sample may be carry-over from other donors' samples. Source: tumor tissue, taken after neoadjuvant nivolumab, alone or with ipilimumab, at or shortly before surgery. The chain combines TRBV5-1 with TRBJ2-7, with D tentatively TRBD1 (5 bases). The CDR3 loop reads CASSSRGSSYEQYF. For the CDR3, the DNA is TGCGCCAGCAGCTCAAGGGGAAGCTCCTACGAGCAGTACTTC.